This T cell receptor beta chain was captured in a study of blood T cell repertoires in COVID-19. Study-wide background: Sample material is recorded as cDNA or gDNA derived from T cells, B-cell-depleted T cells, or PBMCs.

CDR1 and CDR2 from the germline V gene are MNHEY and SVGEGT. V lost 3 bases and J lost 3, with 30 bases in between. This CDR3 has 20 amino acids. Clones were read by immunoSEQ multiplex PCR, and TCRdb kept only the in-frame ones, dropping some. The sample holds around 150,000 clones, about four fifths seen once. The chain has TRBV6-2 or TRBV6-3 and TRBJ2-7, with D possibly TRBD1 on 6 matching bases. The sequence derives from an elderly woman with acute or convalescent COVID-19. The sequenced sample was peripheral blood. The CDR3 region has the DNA TGTGCCAGCAGTTATAATCCTTACGGACAGACCAACAAGAACCACTACGAGCAGTACTTC. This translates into CASSYNPYGQTNKNHYEQYF.